The 23 T cell receptor beta chains below come from one sample, sequenced in a study of identifying expanded T cells in peripheral blood. Some clones are missing from TCRdb's copy, which holds only in-frame ones; the method was immunoSEQ multiplex PCR. The data contain around 120,000 clones, over 65% of them singletons. Specimen: blood. These receptors were taken from a person aged 18 to 75 in good health.

This sequence joins TRBV4-1 and TRBJ2-3; tentatively, D is TRBD2 (6 bases). V lost 3 bases and J 6 bases, leaving 10 bases between the germline ends. The length of the CDR3 is 13 residues. Germline loops: CDR1 MGHRA, CDR2 YSYEKL. The DNA for the CDR3 is TGCGCCAGCAGCCAGACGGAGGGGGATACGCAGTATTTT. It encodes CASSQTEGDTQYF.

The chain carries TRBV5-1 and TRBJ1-2; D is unclear. Trimming left V 0 bases short and J 4 bases short, with 22 bases between. The CDR3 is made up of 18 amino acids. From germline, CDR1 is SGHRS and CDR2 YFSETQ. The CDR3 spells CASSLGGFLQSYTYGYTF. CDR3 nucleotide sequence: TGCGCCAGCAGCTTGGGCGGCTTTTTACAATCGTATACCTATGGCTACACCTTC.

The chain joins TRBV9 to TRBJ2-3; TRBD1 is a possible D gene (5 bases). The CDR3 contains 12 residues. CDR1 SGDLS and CDR2 YYNGEE come from the germline V gene. With 2 bases removed from V and 8 bases from J, the gap between germline ends came to 9 bases. The CDR3 DNA reads TGTGCCAGCAGCGTGATAGGGGCTACGCAGTATTTT. Translating it yields CASSVIGATQYF.

This chain connects TRBV15 to TRBJ2-4; the D gene is possibly TRBD1 (6 bases). The germline V gene encodes CDR1 LNHNV and CDR2 YYDKDF (reference sequence). The CDR3 runs to 16 residues. V lost 0 bases to trimming and J lost 0 bases, with 9 bases between them. The CDR3 DNA reads TGTGCCACCAGCAGAGATCAGGGGCCAGCCAAAAACATTCAGTACTTC. This translates into CATSRDQGPAKNIQYF.

The chain links TRBV11-2 to TRBJ2-1; 9 positions agree with TRBD1. The CDR3 runs to 15 residues. With 5 bases clipped from V and 6 bases from J, the junction kept 8 bases outside the gene matches. The V gene's germline CDR1 is SGHAT and CDR2 FQNNGV. The CDR3 sequence: CASSPGTGRPNEQFF. The DNA of the CDR3 is TGTGCCAGCAGCCCCGGGACAGGGCGTCCCAATGAGCAGTTCTTC.

The chain combines TRBV6-5 with TRBJ2-7; no clear D gene. CDR1 is MNHEY, CDR2 SVGAGI, per germline. The CDR3 sequence is 13 residues long. With 0 bases removed from V and 2 bases from J, the gap between germline ends came to 5 bases. CDR3 nucleotides: TGTGCCAGCAGTTACTCCGTGGCCTACGAGCAGTACTTC. Amino acids: CASSYSVAYEQYF.

This chain joins TRBV6-1 and TRBJ2-3; D is ambiguous. This CDR3 is 15 amino acids long. V lost 3 bases and J lost 0, with 10 bases in between. Germline CDR1 is MNHNS and CDR2 is SASEGT. CDR3 residues: CASSDDGLSTDTQYF. The DNA for the CDR3 is TGTGCCAGCAGTGATGACGGGCTTAGCACAGATACGCAGTATTTT.

The chain employs TRBV5-1 and TRBJ2-7, with 7 bases identical to TRBD2. The CDR3 totals 17 residues. Per germline, CDR1 SGHRS and CDR2 YFSETQ. Trimming took 0 bases from V and 0 from J; bases not matched to a gene: 9. Here the CDR3 DNA reads TGCGCCAGCAGCTTGGAAGGAGCGGGGTGGAGCTCCTACGAGCAGTACTTC. It specifies CASSLEGAGWSSYEQYF.

This clone has at least ten counts. The same CDR3 arises from other DNA sequences in this sample as well. The chain carries TRBV7-9 and TRBJ1-1; D gene ambiguous. The CDR3 length is 11 residues. Between the trimmed V and J ends, which lost 1 base and 5 bases, there was a span of 2 bases. The germline V gene has CDR1 SEHNR and CDR2 FQNEAQ (reference sequence). CDR3 loop: CASSLGTEAFF. As DNA, the CDR3 is TGTGCCAGCAGCTTAGGAACTGAAGCTTTCTTT.

The chain links TRBV30 to TRBJ1-2; D not certain. The V gene's germline CDR1 is GTSNPN and CDR2 SVGIG (reference sequence). The CDR3 is 14 residues long. With 3 bases removed from V and 3 bases from J, the gap between germline ends came to 14 bases. CDR3 DNA sequence: TGTGCCTGGAGATGGGCAGGCGGACACTATGGCTACACCTTC. Translation: CAWRWAGGHYGYTF.

The gene calls are TRBV6-1 and TRBJ1-4; 11 positions agree with TRBD1. Trimming cost V 4 bases and J 0 bases; bases outside gene matches: 7. There are 18 residues in the CDR3. Germline V gene lookup returns CDR1 MNHNS and CDR2 SASEGT. The CDR3 sequence is CASSARDRGSATNEKLFF. The CDR3 DNA is TGTGCCAGCAGTGCACGGGACAGGGGGTCGGCAACTAATGAAAAACTGTTTTTT.

The chain combines TRBV10-3 with TRBJ2-7, with D perhaps matching TRBD1 or TRBD2 (5 bases each). V lost 6 bases and J 0 bases, leaving 12 bases between the germline ends. The CDR3 has 14 amino acids. Germline CDR1 ENHRY, CDR2 SYGVKD. DNA for the CDR3: TGTGCCATCAGAAGGACCGGGGCCTCCTACGAGCAGTACTTC. Protein product: CAIRRTGASYEQYF.

V gene TRBV6-1 combines with J gene TRBJ1-5; 9 bases line up with TRBD1. Unmatched junction bases numbered 7, after V lost 4 bases and J lost 6 bases. Germline values: CDR1 MNHNS, CDR2 SASEGT. The CDR3 is made up of 15 amino acids. CDR3 sequence: CASSGAGTGSQPQHF. In DNA, the CDR3 is TGTGCCAGCAGTGGGGCCGGGACAGGGAGTCAGCCCCAGCATTTT.

CDR3 loop: CASREGTVNQPQHF. The CDR3 coding sequence is TGTGCCAGCAGGGAAGGGACAGTAAATCAGCCCCAGCATTTT. The chain recombines TRBV6-5 with TRBJ1-5; the match to TRBD1 covers 7 bases. The germline gives CDR1 MNHEY, CDR2 SVGAGI. V lost 6 bases and J lost 4; bases outside the gene matches: 6. This CDR3 has 14 residues.

The rearrangement joins TRBV27 to TRBJ2-3; D is unclear. Germline CDR1 reads MNHEY; CDR2 reads SMNVEV (reference sequence). CDR3 length equals 14 residues. Trimming removed 7 bases from V and 2 bases from J, with 13 bases in between. CDR3 coding DNA: TGTGCCAGCATGGTTAGCCACCTCACAGATACGCAGTATTTT. Residues: CASMVSHLTDTQYF.

V and J are TRBV5-6 and TRBJ1-2; TRBD1 matches 7 bases. V lost 3 bases to trimming and J lost 4 bases; unmatched junction nucleotides: 3. This CDR3 has 13 amino acids. Per the germline V gene, CDR1 is SGHDT and CDR2 is YYEEEE. The CDR3 DNA follows: TGTGCCAGCAGCTCTCGGACAGGCTATGGCTACACCTTC. Encoded protein: CASSSRTGYGYTF.

As concerns this clone: At one end, the junction sequence differs from germline, possibly due to a read error. The gene calls are TRBV7-9 and TRBJ1-1; no firm D call. From germline, CDR1 is SEHNR and CDR2 FQNEAQ (reference sequence). CDR3 size: 13 residues. The CDR3 sequence: CASSPAPSPEAFF. The CDR3 DNA follows: TGTGCCAGCAGCCCGGCCCCGAGCCCTGAGGCTTTCTTT.

Of note for this clone: The same CDR3 also results from other DNA sequences found in this sample. The chain couples TRBV9 to TRBJ1-2; D remains ambiguous. Germline V gives CDR1 SGDLS, CDR2 YYNGEE. The CDR3 runs to 11 residues. Trimming removed 8 bases at V and 8 bases at J, with 13 bases between. CDR3 residues: CASGRAYGYTF. For the CDR3, the DNA is TGTGCCAGTGGGAGGGCGTACGGCTACACCTTC.

The CDR3 protein is CASSLFGSHEQFF. CDR3 coding DNA: TGTGCCAGCAGCTTATTTGGCTCACATGAGCAGTTCTTC. The chain uses TRBV13 and TRBJ2-1, with no clear D. V shed 2 bases and J shed 8 bases, with 10 bases lying between them. The CDR3 spans 13 residues. Germline CDR1 reads PRHDT; CDR2 reads FYEKMQ (reference sequence).

This clone was observed a handful of times. The chain couples TRBV29-1 to TRBJ1-4, with a tentative D call TRBD1 (6 bases). The CDR3 is 15 residues long. Germline CDR1 and CDR2: SQVTM and ANQGSEA. V shed 2 bases and J shed 10 bases, with 20 bases lying between them. The CDR3, as DNA: TGCAGCGTTGAATTCGACGGCAGGGGAGTAGGAAAACTGTTTTTT. Its translation: CSVEFDGRGVGKLFF.

The chain employs TRBV30 and TRBJ1-1; D is perhaps TRBD1 (6 bases). V gave up 3 bases and J gave up 4 bases, with 12 bases separating them. Germline values: CDR1 GTSNPN, CDR2 SVGIG (reference sequence). The CDR3 loop spans 13 amino acids. CDR3 protein: CAWSPGTLTEAFF. The DNA of the CDR3 is TGTGCCTGGAGCCCCGGGACACTCACTGAAGCTTTCTTT.

This clone has just one count. The gene calls are TRBV5-6 and TRBJ1-2; 8 positions match TRBD1. V trimming: 7 bases; J trimming: 8 bases; junction bases outside the gene matches: 10. The germline V gene has CDR1 SGHDT and CDR2 YYEEEE. This CDR3 region has 13 residues. The CDR3 spells CASGLTGGEGYTF. Here the CDR3 DNA reads TGTGCCAGCGGCCTTACAGGGGGTGAAGGCTACACCTTC.

This clone was seen a handful of times. The chain has TRBV5-4 and TRBJ1-2, with D tentatively TRBD1 (5 bases). CDR3 size: 14 residues. Germline V lookup: CDR1 SGHNT, CDR2 YYREEE (reference sequence). Trimming left V 5 bases short and J 4 bases short, with 15 bases between. The CDR3 here is CASRSNQGAYGYTF. DNA for the CDR3: TGTGCCAGCAGGTCCAACCAGGGAGCCTATGGCTACACCTTC.